Each of the 21 T cell receptor beta chains below was sequenced from the same sample in a study of spatial heterogeneity in lung cancer. Study results and caveats: Counts of expanded intratumoral alpha and beta TCRs tracked tumor mutation counts.

For these TCRs, the target antigens are not known. Each CDR3 protein gets one entry after TCRdb re-called the 5' RACE reads with MiXCR. The sample contains about 9,200 distinct CDR3 sequences, roughly 8.8% of which appear only once. Time point meaning: sample taken at primary tumor resection. Sequencing was performed on lung tumor tissue, taken at surgery. These receptors were taken from a male donor with early-stage non-small cell lung cancer.

The J gene is TRBJ1-5, the V gene TRBV14; D gene unclear. CDR3 length: 13 residues. Germline V gene lookup returns CDR1 SGHDN and CDR2 FVKESK. The V gene lost 2 bases and the J gene lost 9 bases, with 11 bases spanning the gap. The CDR3 DNA reads as TGTGCCAGCAGCCAACGGGGAGGTCTGCCCCAGCATTTT. Translated: CASSQRGGLPQHF.

As regards this clonotype: A much larger clonotype is one base distant, so this may be a read error. The V call is TRBV5-5, the J call TRBJ2-2, with 8 nucleotides matching TRBD2. Germline values: CDR1 SGHKS, CDR2 YYEKEE (reference sequence). V lost 7 bases to trimming and J lost 0 bases; unmatched junction nucleotides: 5. The CDR3 loop spans 15 amino acids. CDR3 in DNA: TGTGCCAGCGGGGGACTAGTGGCGAACACCGGGGAGCTGTTTTTT. Amino acids: CASGGLVANTGELFF.

This clonotype was counted at least ten times. The chain has TRBV5-5 and TRBJ2-2; 10 bases are shared with TRBD2. Germline CDR1 SGHKS, CDR2 YYEKEE (reference sequence). The CDR3 is 20 amino acids. Unmatched junction bases numbered 19, after V lost 4 bases and J lost 4 bases. CDR3 DNA: TGTGCCAGCAGCCCCCGGGAGCGGGGGGGAAGTCGGGCGTTCACCGGGGAGCTGTTTTTT. It codes for CASSPRERGGSRAFTGELFF.

This clonotype has ten or more counts. This chain joins TRBV20-1 and TRBJ2-2; no definite D call. The V gene lost 0 bases and the J gene lost 7 bases, with 6 bases spanning the gap. This CDR3 has 12 amino acids. CDR1 and CDR2 from the germline V gene are DFQATT and SNEGSKA (reference sequence). CDR3 nucleotides: TGCAGTGCTAGAGAGGGCCACGGGGAGCTGTTTTTT. This translates into CSAREGHGELFF.

This clonotype was found a few times. This chain links TRBV9 with TRBJ2-1; tentative D call: TRBD2 (6 bases). CDR1 is SGDLS, CDR2 YYNGEE, per germline. The CDR3 covers 15 residues. The V end lost 2 bases, the J end lost 7 bases, and 16 bases lay between the germline ends. CDR3 protein: CASSVTGTPFNEQFF. The CDR3 DNA sequence: TGTGCCAGCAGCGTCACCGGGACTCCCTTTAATGAGCAGTTCTTC.

This clonotype was recorded a few times. This chain joins TRBV4-2 and TRBJ2-7; D may be TRBD2 (5 bases). The V end was cut by 1 base, the J end by 3 bases, with 7 bases between. CDR3 length equals 13 residues. Germline assignment: CDR1 LGHNA and CDR2 YNFKEQ. The CDR3 region has the DNA TGTGCCAGCAGCCAAGTCGGGGTCTACGAGCAGTACTTC. This gives the protein CASSQVGVYEQYF.

This clonotype was observed a few times. V is TRBV2 and J is TRBJ1-3; D not certain. V dropped 6 bases and J dropped 4 bases, with 7 bases sitting between them. This CDR3 spans 12 amino acids. CDR1 is SNHLY, CDR2 FYNNEI, per germline. For the CDR3, the DNA is TGTGCCAGCAGGGAGTCAGGAAACACCATATATTTT. Residues: CASRESGNTIYF.

This clonotype was recorded at least ten times. This chain joins TRBV24-1 and TRBJ2-3; 7 nucleotides line up with TRBD2. CDR1 is KGHDR and CDR2 is SFDVKD in the germline V gene. After removal of 5 bases from V and 3 bases from J, the junction contained 4 bases not matched to a gene. The CDR3 contains 14 residues. CDR3 coding DNA: TGTGCCACCAGTGCTGGCGGGAGTACAGATACGCAGTATTTT. This encodes CATSAGGSTDTQYF.

Relative to its sample, this clonotype is medium-sized (0.01 to 0.1%). CDR3 residues: CASSVNSNQPQHF. The CDR3 DNA is TGTGCCAGCAGTGTAAATAGCAATCAGCCCCAGCATTTT. The rearrangement links TRBV7-8 to TRBJ1-5; no clear D gene. Germline V gene data show CDR1 as SGHVS and CDR2 as FQNEAQ. V was pared by 6 bases and J by 0 bases, with 6 bases between. This CDR3 comprises 13 residues.

This clonotype was seen many times. CDR3 nucleotide sequence: TGTGCCAGCAGCCCCACAGTAAGCACAGATACGCAGTATTTT. Translating it yields CASSPTVSTDTQYF. The V gene is TRBV7-2, the J gene TRBJ2-3; D uncertain. The CDR3 is 14 residues long. Germline assignment: CDR1 SGHTA and CDR2 FQGNSA. Trimming shortened V by 5 bases and J by 0 bases, and 9 bases separated the two germline ends.

By share of the sample, this clonotype is medium-sized. The junction departs from germline at one end; a sequencing error may be responsible. The genes are TRBV27 and TRBJ1-1, with 7 bases aligning to TRBD1. This CDR3 comprises 14 residues. The germline gives CDR1 MNHEY, CDR2 SMNVEV (reference sequence). As DNA, the CDR3 is TGCACCAGCAGTTTAACACAGGGGATCACTGAAGCTTTCTTT. Encoded protein: CTSSLTQGITEAFF.

This clonotype was observed many times. The chain links TRBV7-9 to TRBJ1-4, with 8 bases lining up with TRBD1. The CDR3 is 16 residues long. The germline V gene has CDR1 SEHNR and CDR2 FQNEAQ (reference sequence). Trimming cost V 5 bases and J 8 bases; bases outside gene matches: 13. The CDR3 spells CASSTRLDRGGEKLFF. Written as DNA, the CDR3 is TGTGCCAGCAGCACCCGACTCGACAGGGGTGGCGAAAAACTGTTTTTT.

By frequency in the sample, this clonotype is large. This chain connects TRBV20-1 to TRBJ2-5; 10 bases line up with TRBD2. J gave up 1 base and V 0 bases, and 5 bases lay outside the gene matches. Germline-derived CDR1 and CDR2 are DFQATT and SNEGSKA (reference sequence). This CDR3 has 16 residues. The CDR3 nucleotides read TGCAGTGCTAGAGATGCGGTAGCGGGAGGCCAAGAGACCCAGTACTTC. Translation gives CSARDAVAGGQETQYF.

This clonotype was observed many times. This sequence joins TRBV29-1 and TRBJ2-5; D unclear. CDR1 SQVTM and CDR2 ANQGSEA come from the germline V gene. The CDR3 consists of 13 residues. V lost 3 bases, J lost 2 bases, and 10 bases lay in between. CDR3 sequence: CSVDWGFQETQYF. For the CDR3, the DNA is TGCAGCGTTGACTGGGGATTTCAAGAGACCCAGTACTTC.

This clonotype was detected ten times or more. The chain carries TRBV18 and TRBJ1-4; a weak D match, TRBD1 (5 bases). V lost 5 bases and J 0 bases, leaving 13 bases between the germline ends. In germline, CDR1 is KGHSH, CDR2 LQKENI. This CDR3 has 16 amino acids. The CDR3 is CASSSRQLATNEKLFF. CDR3 nucleotides: TGTGCCAGCTCATCCAGACAGCTTGCAACTAATGAAAAACTGTTTTTT. The full variable domain, its missing parts supplied by reference TRBV18 and TRBJ1-4, is NAGVMQNPRHLVRRRGQEARLRCSPMKGHSHVYWYRQLPEEGLKFMVYLQKENIIDESGMPKERFSAEFPKEGPSILRIQQVVRGDSAAYFCASSSRQLATNEKLFFGSGTQLSVL.

Judged by abundance, this clonotype is medium-sized. J is TRBJ2-2 and V is TRBV27; 8 nucleotides match TRBD1. After removal of 8 bases from V and 6 bases from J, the junction contained 8 bases not matched to a gene. The length of the CDR3 is 14 residues. Germline CDR1 reads MNHEY; CDR2 reads SMNVEV (reference sequence). Here the CDR3 DNA reads TGTGCCAGCGGCACACAGGGGGGTCCCGGGGAGCTGTTTTTT. Its protein product is CASGTQGGPGELFF.

The rearrangement uses TRBV3-1 and TRBJ1-2; 7 positions match TRBD1. The CDR3 is 15 amino acids. V lost 5 bases and J lost 0; bases outside the gene matches: 6. From germline, CDR1 is LGHDT and CDR2 YNNKEL (reference sequence). CDR3 bases: TGTGCCAGCAGCTCGGACAGGAGAGCTAACTATGGCTACACCTTC. It encodes CASSSDRRANYGYTF.

Ten or more counts support this clonotype. The chain combines TRBV3-1 with TRBJ2-3; 10 bases agree with TRBD2. J was trimmed by 3 bases and V by 1 base; bases with no gene match: 4. The CDR3 loop spans 16 amino acids. The germline gives CDR1 LGHDT, CDR2 YNNKEL (reference sequence). The CDR3, as DNA: TGTGCCAGCAGCCAAGCTCTAGCGGGGGTAACAGATACGCAGTATTTT. This encodes CASSQALAGVTDTQYF.

This clonotype was detected ten times or more. The V gene is TRBV11-2, the J gene TRBJ2-7, with TRBD2 matching 8 bases. Unmatched junction bases numbered 7, after V lost 4 bases and J lost 2 bases. The CDR3 contains 15 residues. Germline-derived CDR1 and CDR2 are SGHAT and FQNNGV. CDR3 region: CASSYTTGGPYEQYF. The CDR3 bases are TGTGCCAGCAGCTATACGACGGGGGGGCCCTACGAGCAGTACTTC.

Ten or more counts support this clonotype. This rearrangement joins TRBV6-6 to TRBJ1-5; 9 bases align to TRBD1. With 0 bases clipped from V and 7 bases from J, the junction kept 4 bases outside the gene matches. The germline V gene encodes CDR1 MNHNY and CDR2 SVGAGI (reference sequence). This CDR3 is built from 15 residues. The chain's CDR3 is CASSYSSTGGQPQHF. DNA for the CDR3: TGTGCCAGCAGTTACTCGAGTACAGGGGGCCAGCCCCAGCATTTT.

This clonotype is medium-sized within its sample. The chain has TRBV29-1 and TRBJ2-1, with a possible D match to TRBD2 (6 bases). V was clipped by 6 bases and J by 8 bases, with 26 bases between them. Germline-derived CDR1 and CDR2 are SQVTM and ANQGSEA. The CDR3 runs to 16 residues. Written as DNA, the CDR3 is TGCAGCGTGGCCCATTTTAACGGGAGTAAAATCGATGAGCAGTTCTTC. Its protein is CSVAHFNGSKIDEQFF.